This T cell receptor beta chain was identified during a study of blood T cell repertoires in COVID-19. Study background: Samples came from the United States, Italy and Spain, spanning acute and convalescent COVID-19. T cells, B-cell-depleted T cells, or PBMCs supplied cDNA or gDNA.

CDR3 length: 16 amino acids. The V gene end was trimmed by 1 base and the J gene end by 4 bases; junction bases not matched to a gene: 7. Germline CDR1 reads MNHEY; CDR2 reads SVGAGI. As processed by the authors: Estimation of nucleated cell counts was performed using reference gene primer amplification. Sequencing was performed with immunoSEQ multiplex PCR; in TCRdb, only in-frame clones are kept and a portion is missing. Clone size and V and J calls were adopted from that table, with D and trimming inferred from the DNA. The sample lists 150,000 to 200,000 clones, 88% occurring once. Specimen: peripheral blood. This sequence joins TRBV6-5 and TRBJ2-1, with 7 bases aligning to TRBD2. The TCR was taken from a human donor in a cohort sampled during active COVID-19. The CDR3 sequence is CASSYFSSGPYNEQFF. The CDR3 nucleotides read TGTGCCAGCAGTTACTTTTCTAGCGGACCATACAATGAGCAGTTCTTC.